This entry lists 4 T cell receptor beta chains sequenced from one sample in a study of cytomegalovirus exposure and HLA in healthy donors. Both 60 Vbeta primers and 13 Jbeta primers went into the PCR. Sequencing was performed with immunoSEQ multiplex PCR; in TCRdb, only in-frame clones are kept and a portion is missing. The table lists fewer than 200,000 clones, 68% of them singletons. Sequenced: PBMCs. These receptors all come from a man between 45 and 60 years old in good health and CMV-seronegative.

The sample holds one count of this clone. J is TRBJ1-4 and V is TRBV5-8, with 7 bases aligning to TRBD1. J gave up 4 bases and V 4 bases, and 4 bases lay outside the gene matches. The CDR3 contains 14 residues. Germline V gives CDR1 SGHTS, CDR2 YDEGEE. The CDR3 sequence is CASSHGTDNEKLFF. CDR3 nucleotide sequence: TGTGCCAGCAGCCACGGGACAGATAATGAAAAACTGTTTTTT.

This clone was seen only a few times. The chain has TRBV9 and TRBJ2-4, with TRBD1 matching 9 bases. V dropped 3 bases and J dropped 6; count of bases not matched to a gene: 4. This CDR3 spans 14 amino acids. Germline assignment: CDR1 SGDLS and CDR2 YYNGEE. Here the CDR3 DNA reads TGTGCCAGCAGCGGCTGGACAGGGGTAAACATTCAGTACTTC. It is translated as CASSGWTGVNIQYF.

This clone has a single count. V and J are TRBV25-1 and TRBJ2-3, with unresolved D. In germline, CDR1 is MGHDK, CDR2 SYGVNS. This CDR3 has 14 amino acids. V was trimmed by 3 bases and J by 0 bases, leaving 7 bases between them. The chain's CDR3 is CASSDTVSTDTQYF. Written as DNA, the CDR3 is TGTGCCAGCAGTGATACGGTGAGCACAGATACGCAGTATTTT. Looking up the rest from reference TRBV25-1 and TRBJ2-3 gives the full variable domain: EADIYQTPRYLVIGTGKKITLECSQTMGHDKMYWYQQDPGMELHLIHYSYGVNSTEKGDLSSESTVSRIRTEHFPLTLESARPSHTSQYLCASSDTVSTDTQYFGPGTRLTVL.

The CDR3, as DNA: TGCGCCAGCAGCGTTGGGGACACTTTCATGAACACTGAAGCTTTCTTT. Translation: CASSVGDTFMNTEAFF. This chain connects TRBV5-1 to TRBJ1-1; perhaps TRBD1 as D (6 bases). Germline CDR1 SGHRS, CDR2 YFSETQ. Trimming shortened V by 4 bases and J by 0 bases, and 16 bases separated the two germline ends. The CDR3 has 16 amino acids.